This T cell receptor beta chain was sequenced in a study of blood T cell repertoires in COVID-19. About the study: Some COVID-19 samples were acute and others convalescent; all came from the United States, Italy and Spain. From T cells, B-cell-depleted T cells, or PBMCs came the material, which was cDNA or gDNA.

Only a few counts were recorded for this clone. Original processing methods: How many nucleated cells were present was estimated from reference gene primer amplification. Clones were read by immunoSEQ multiplex PCR, and TCRdb kept only the in-frame ones, dropping some. That table gives V, J and clone size, and the DNA gave D and trimming. The repertoire includes approximately 300,000 clones, more than 85% of them detected once, and 3.5% to 5% sits in the top ten. In germline, CDR1 is MNHEY, CDR2 SMNVEV (reference sequence). Trimming left V 7 bases short and J 10 bases short, with 17 bases between. The CDR3 runs 14 residues. Residents of about two dozen US areas, aged about 18 to 95 years, made up the participants.

This clonotype was obtained from a woman younger than 45 who had been exposed to COVID-19. The chain employs TRBV27 and TRBJ1-6; D possibly corresponds to TRBD1 (5 bases). The sample consisted of PBMCs or T cells enriched from blood (not recorded which). CDR3 nucleotides: TGTGCCAGCAACCCCTTGGGGGGAGTGTCACCCCTCCACTTT. Protein: CASNPLGGVSPLHF.